The 5 T cell receptor beta chains below were found in one sample sequenced in a study of graft-versus-host responses after intestinal transplantation. Here immunoSEQ multiplex PCR was the method, and the copy in TCRdb shows in-frame clones only, minus some. The repertoire holds around 100,000 clones, with 87% as singletons. Their antigens are not known. Sequenced material: unstimulated CD4+ T cells sorted from spleen or lymph node cells, taken before transplant. The receptor set was obtained from a human donor who was the organ donor for an intestinal transplant.

V is TRBV4-2 and J is TRBJ2-6, with unresolved D. Germline lookup yields CDR1 LGHNA and CDR2 YNFKEQ. V lost 1 base and J lost 0, with 10 bases in between. The CDR3 consists of 17 residues. CDR3 in DNA: TGTGCCAGCAGCCAAGGAGTGGTTAGCTCTGGGGCCAACGTCCTGACTTTC. This translates into CASSQGVVSSGANVLTF.

The chain carries TRBV9 and TRBJ2-5, with 8 bases matching TRBD2. Per germline, CDR1 SGDLS and CDR2 YYNGEE. The CDR3 length is 14 residues. Germline trimming cut 2 bases from V and 5 bases from J; bases unmatched to any gene: 5. The CDR3 DNA reads TGTGCCAGCAGCGTTGGCGGGGGGTGGGAGACCCAGTACTTC. Protein product: CASSVGGGWETQYF.

This chain connects TRBV11-1 to TRBJ2-1; 12 bases agree with TRBD2. CDR1 is SGHAT and CDR2 is FQDESV in the germline V gene (reference sequence). The CDR3 totals 19 residues. After removal of 5 bases from V and 0 bases from J, the junction contained 11 bases not matched to a gene. The CDR3 sequence: CASSLLAGGMTSSYNEQFF. CDR3 in DNA: TGTGCCAGCAGCCTGCTAGCGGGGGGGATGACTAGCTCCTACAATGAGCAGTTCTTC.

The chain joins TRBV2 to TRBJ2-5; TRBD1 might be the D (5 bases). This CDR3 is built from 14 residues. V gave up 1 base and J gave up 2 bases, with 8 bases separating them. CDR1 is SNHLY and CDR2 is FYNNEI in the germline V gene. This CDR3 is CASSEGGKQETQYF. In DNA, the CDR3 is TGTGCCAGCAGTGAAGGGGGCAAACAAGAGACCCAGTACTTC.

J is TRBJ2-3 and V is TRBV9; 8 nucleotides align to TRBD2. Germline lookup yields CDR1 SGDLS and CDR2 YYNGEE. This CDR3 contains 17 residues. Unmatched junction bases numbered 10, after V lost 0 bases and J lost 4 bases. The CDR3 reads CASSVAPGTSGADTQYF. CDR3 sequence (DNA): TGTGCCAGCAGCGTAGCCCCGGGGACTAGTGGAGCAGATACGCAGTATTTT.